This T cell receptor beta chain was sequenced in a study of blood T cell repertoires in COVID-19. Study at large: PBMCs, B-cell-depleted T cells, or T cells provided the cDNA or gDNA that made up the material.

Clinical history reported by participants formed the basis on which cohorts were assigned. In germline, CDR1 is LNHDA, CDR2 SQIVND (reference sequence). CDR3 length: 17 amino acids. V lost 0 bases and J lost 5; bases outside the gene matches: 10. Produced via immunoSEQ multiplex PCR; TCRdb's table is partial and in-frame only. Among under 300,000 clones listed, 88% were seen once. The chain couples TRBV19 to TRBJ2-1; 7 nucleotides line up with TRBD2. Sequencing input: PBMCs or T cells enriched from blood (not recorded which). This receptor was taken from a woman aged 40-49 years with acute COVID-19. The CDR3 nucleotides read TGTGCCAGTAGTATAGATCTTGGCGGGGGTGGTCACAATGAGCAGTTCTTC. Its protein product is CASSIDLGGGGHNEQFF.